This T cell receptor (beta chain) was found in a study of blood T cell repertoires in COVID-19. Study summary: Material from acute and convalescent COVID-19 was sourced from the United States, Italy and Spain. The analysed material was cDNA or gDNA that came from T cells, B-cell-depleted T cells, or PBMCs.

In the authors' methods: The authors estimated nucleated cell counts from reference gene primer amplification. Repertoires were generated with immunoSEQ multiplex PCR, while TCRdb's copy carries only in-frame clones and drops some. For V, J and clone size, that table is used; D and trimming come from the DNA. The sample contains roughly 200,000 clones, just under 90% of which appear only once. This CDR3 contains 13 residues. Germline V CDR1 and CDR2: LGHDT, YNNKEL (reference sequence). V gave up 4 bases and J gave up 5 bases, with 9 bases separating them. This clonotype was obtained from a woman younger than 35 who had recovered from COVID-19. Specimen: peripheral blood. The genes are TRBV3-1 (or the pseudogene TRBV3-2) and TRBJ1-5, with D unresolved. The CDR3 loop is CASSPGRYQPQHF. Written as DNA, the CDR3 is TGTGCCAGCAGCCCCGGGAGATATCAGCCCCAGCATTTT.